Presented here are 23 T cell receptor beta chains from one specimen sequenced in a study of identical twins. MiXCR was run by TCRdb on the 5' RACE reads, yielding one entry per CDR3 protein. The top ten hold around 8.9% of the sample, which has hundreds of thousands of distinct CDR3 sequences, over 13% seen once. Sequenced input: memory (CD45RO+) T cells sorted from blood. These receptors all come from a woman aged 18-29 years in good health.

This clonotype was observed once. One base away lies a much larger clone, so this may be a sequencing read error. V gene TRBV19 combines with J gene TRBJ1-1; unclear D gene. The germline V gene encodes CDR1 LNHDA and CDR2 SQIVND (reference sequence). There are 14 residues in the CDR3. The CDR3 DNA follows: TGTGCCAGTAGTAAGTCCAGGTTGAACACTGAAGCTCTCTTT. This translates into CASSKSRLNTEALF.

V and J are TRBV2 and TRBJ1-4; D not certain. This CDR3 has 13 amino acids. Looked up from germline, CDR1 is SNHLY and CDR2 is FYNNEI. V was pared by 7 bases and J by 3 bases, with 9 bases between. This CDR3 is CASTRVPNEKLFF. In nucleotides, the CDR3 is TGTGCCAGCACGCGAGTTCCTAATGAAAAACTGTTTTTT.

This clonotype was observed a few times. The genes are TRBV20-1 and TRBJ2-3; D not certain. CDR1 and CDR2 (germline): DFQATT, SNEGSKA (reference sequence). V lost 2 bases and J lost 6, with 15 bases in between. CDR3 length equals 14 residues. The CDR3 DNA reads TGCAGTGCTAGACGCGTCCAAGGAAGGGATACGCAGTATTTT. Translated, it gives CSARRVQGRDTQYF.

The genes are TRBV6-5 and TRBJ2-2; the D is unclear. Germline CDR1 reads MNHEY; CDR2 reads SVGAGI. This CDR3 comprises 12 residues. V lost 5 bases and J 7 bases, leaving 8 bases between the germline ends. In nucleotides, the CDR3 is TGTGCCAGCAGTCCGGGTGGCGGGGAGCTGTTTTTT. It is translated as CASSPGGGELFF.

The gene calls are TRBV5-1 and TRBJ2-2, with D possibly called TRBD1 or TRBD2 (6 bases each). Germline CDR1 and CDR2: SGHRS and YFSETQ. The CDR3 sequence is 18 residues long. Trimming shortened V by 4 bases and J by 1 base, and 20 bases separated the two germline ends. For the CDR3, the DNA is TGCGCCAGCAGCACAGGGAGACTAGGGACTCTGAACACCGGGGAGCTGTTTTTT. It translates to CASSTGRLGTLNTGELFF.

V and J are TRBV7-2 and TRBJ2-2, with D unclear. V dropped 5 bases and J dropped 1 base, with 8 bases sitting between them. The CDR3 sequence is 14 residues long. CDR1 is SGHTA and CDR2 is FQGNSA in the germline V gene. Written as DNA, the CDR3 is TGTGCCAGCAGCGTCCTTAGGAACACCGGGGAGCTGTTTTTT. The encoded protein is CASSVLRNTGELFF.

The gene calls are TRBV9 and TRBJ2-3; 9 bases align to TRBD1. Germline CDR1 reads SGDLS; CDR2 reads YYNGEE. This CDR3 has 15 amino acids. V shed 3 bases, J shed 0 bases, and the junction held 2 bases outside the gene matches. CDR3 loop: CASSAGQGSTDTQYF. The CDR3 region has the DNA TGTGCCAGCAGCGCGGGACAGGGCAGCACAGATACGCAGTATTTT.

V gene TRBV6-2 or TRBV6-3 combines with J gene TRBJ1-1; 7 positions agree with TRBD1. CDR1 and CDR2 from the germline V gene are MNHEY and SVGEGT. The V segment lost 7 bases and the J segment 5 bases; nucleotides outside the gene matches: 10. The CDR3 runs to 14 residues. The CDR3 region has the DNA TGTGCCAGCACCTACAGGGGAGGAAGGACTGAAGCTTTCTTT. Translated, it gives CASTYRGGRTEAFF.

This sequence joins TRBV20-1 and TRBJ2-7; 8 bases fit TRBD1. Looked up from germline, CDR1 is DFQATT and CDR2 is SNEGSKA (reference sequence). The ends lost 5 bases at V and 5 bases at J; junction bases unmatched: 11. The CDR3 runs to 14 residues. CDR3 amino acids: CSAPFNRGADEQYF. CDR3 coding DNA: TGCAGTGCTCCGTTCAACAGGGGGGCGGACGAGCAGTACTTC.

Ten or more counts support this clonotype. The chain recombines TRBV5-1 with TRBJ2-1; TRBD2 aligns across 7 bases. Germline values: CDR1 SGHRS, CDR2 YFSETQ. V was pared by 1 base and J by 5 bases, with 6 bases of the junction left unmatched. The CDR3 contains 15 residues. CDR3 sequence (DNA): TGCGCCAGCAGCTTGATAGCTAGCGGAAACAATGAGCAGTTCTTC. This translates into CASSLIASGNNEQFF.

This clonotype was recorded a few times. The V call is TRBV14, the J call TRBJ1-1; D not resolved. Deletions cut 5 bases from V and 3 bases from J, with 4 bases between. From germline, CDR1 is SGHDN and CDR2 FVKESK. The CDR3 sequence is 11 residues long. The CDR3 coding sequence is TGTGCCAGCAGCGCCCACACTGAAGCTTTCTTT. This sequence encodes CASSAHTEAFF.

This sequence joins TRBV29-1 and TRBJ2-2; 7 nucleotides align to TRBD1. The CDR3 extends over 13 amino acids. Germline CDR1 and CDR2: SQVTM and ANQGSEA. V was pared by 6 bases and J by 5 bases, with 6 bases of the junction left unmatched. In DNA, the CDR3 is TGCAGCGTCAACAGGGGTTCGACCGGGGAGCTGTTTTTT. As protein: CSVNRGSTGELFF.

This clonotype was seen a handful of times. V usage is TRBV7-9 and J usage is TRBJ2-3, with D maybe TRBD1 (5 bases). Germline V gene lookup returns CDR1 SEHNR and CDR2 FQNEAQ (reference sequence). The CDR3 consists of 16 residues. The V gene lost 1 base and the J gene lost 3 bases, with 14 bases spanning the gap. CDR3: CASSLGRVDGTDTQYF. The CDR3 DNA is TGTGCCAGCAGCTTAGGCAGGGTCGATGGAACAGATACGCAGTATTTT.

This clonotype was observed many times. CDR3 coding DNA: TGCAGCTTAGGTCCTTCAGGGGGCCCATATACGCAGTATTTT. This translates into CSLGPSGGPYTQYF. This chain uses TRBV20-1 with TRBJ2-3, with 8 bases matching TRBD1. Germline values: CDR1 DFQATT, CDR2 SNEGSKA (reference sequence). The CDR3 covers 14 residues.

This clonotype occurred a few times. The V and J genes are TRBV5-1 and TRBJ2-5; D unresolved. V lost 1 base and J 5 bases, leaving 12 bases between the germline ends. Germline V CDR1 and CDR2: SGHRS, YFSETQ. This CDR3 contains 14 residues. CDR3: CASSLMALLETQYF. CDR3 nucleotide sequence: TGCGCCAGCAGCTTGATGGCCCTACTTGAGACCCAGTACTTC.

A few counts support this clonotype. This chain joins TRBV20-1 and TRBJ2-3, with 9 nucleotides matching TRBD2. V was clipped by 7 bases and J by 4 bases; unmatched bases: 9. CDR3 length: 14 residues. Germline values: CDR1 DFQATT, CDR2 SNEGSKA (reference sequence). The CDR3 loop reads CSVIPGLAPDTQYF. The CDR3 nucleotides read TGCAGTGTTATACCGGGACTAGCTCCAGATACGCAGTATTTT.

There are a few counts of this clonotype. The rearrangement uses TRBV7-2 and TRBJ2-5; TRBD1 or TRBD2 may be the D gene (6 bases each). This CDR3 contains 15 residues. Germline V gene sequence: CDR1 SGHTA, CDR2 FQGNSA. Deletions cut 5 bases from V and 5 bases from J, with 18 bases between. The CDR3 sequence is CASSPGAMPRETQYF. DNA for the CDR3: TGTGCCAGCAGCCCGGGGGCCATGCCCCGGGAGACCCAGTACTTC.

This clonotype was recorded a few times. The chain employs TRBV6-1 and TRBJ2-2; TRBD2 might be the D (6 bases). CDR1 is MNHNS, CDR2 SASEGT, per germline. Trimming cost V 1 base and J 4 bases, with 13 bases left between them. The length of the CDR3 is 16 residues. Here the CDR3 DNA reads TGTGCCAGCAGTGAAGTATTAGCGGCCTTCACCGGGGAGCTGTTTTTT. It is translated as CASSEVLAAFTGELFF.

Many counts were recorded for this clonotype. This chain links TRBV7-8 with TRBJ1-1; D possibly corresponds to TRBD1 (5 bases). CDR1 and CDR2 from the germline V gene are SGHVS and FQNEAQ. The ends were cut back, 4 bases at V and 4 bases at J, with 16 bases in the middle. The CDR3 contains 15 residues. CDR3 protein: CASSYRRTGGTEAFF. Here the CDR3 DNA reads TGTGCCAGCAGCTACAGACGGACGGGGGGCACTGAAGCTTTCTTT.

This clonotype was found a few times. This sequence joins TRBV7-9 and TRBJ2-7; D possibly corresponds to TRBD2 (6 bases). CDR1 SEHNR and CDR2 FQNEAQ come from the germline V gene (reference sequence). The V end was cut by 5 bases, the J end by 5 bases, with 16 bases between. This CDR3 is 14 amino acids long. CDR3 region: CASSPRLGGDEQYF. The CDR3 DNA is TGTGCCAGCAGCCCCCGCCTCGGGGGAGACGAGCAGTACTTC.

This clonotype was counted a few times. The chain is built from TRBV7-6 and TRBJ2-7; TRBD2 agrees at 7 bases. J was trimmed by 2 bases and V by 5 bases; bases with no gene match: 9. The CDR3 runs to 15 residues. CDR1 SGHVS and CDR2 FNYEAQ come from the germline V gene. The CDR3 nucleotides read TGTGCCAGCAGCCCACAAGCGGGACCCACCTACGAGCAGTACTTC. This gives the protein CASSPQAGPTYEQYF.

The chain employs TRBV6-5 and TRBJ2-7; tentative D call: TRBD1 (6 bases). CDR1 is MNHEY and CDR2 is SVGAGI in the germline V gene. V shed 2 bases and J shed 0 bases, with 8 bases lying between them. The CDR3 covers 14 residues. The CDR3 nucleotides read TGTGCCAGCAGTTACCGACAGGTCTCCTACGAGCAGTACTTC. Translating gives CASSYRQVSYEQYF.

This clonotype occurred many times. V gene TRBV20-1 combines with J gene TRBJ1-4, with 7 bases identical to TRBD1. The V gene's germline CDR1 is DFQATT and CDR2 SNEGSKA (reference sequence). This CDR3 is built from 14 residues. The V and J ends lost 3 bases and 5 bases, in that order; junction bases with no gene match: 6. CDR3 in amino acids: CSASGGQSNEKLFF. In DNA form, the CDR3 reads TGCAGTGCTAGTGGGGGACAGTCAAATGAAAAACTGTTTTTT.